Listed here are 3 T cell receptor beta chains from one sample, sequenced in a study of cytomegalovirus exposure and HLA in healthy donors. PCR primers comprised 60 Vbeta and 13 Jbeta primers. Clones were read by immunoSEQ multiplex PCR, and TCRdb kept only the in-frame ones, dropping some. The sample records about 230,000 clones, roughly 89% being singletons. The sequenced sample was PBMCs. These receptors originate from a woman aged 18-29 years in good health and CMV-seronegative.

The chain employs TRBV9 and TRBJ2-6; the match to TRBD1 covers 7 bases. The V gene's germline CDR1 is SGDLS and CDR2 YYNGEE. The CDR3 totals 16 residues. J gave up 4 bases and V 3 bases, and 7 bases lay outside the gene matches. The CDR3 is CASSASQGRGANVLTF. Written as DNA, the CDR3 is TGTGCCAGCAGCGCTTCACAGGGGAGAGGGGCCAACGTCCTGACTTTC.

The V gene is TRBV5-6, the J gene TRBJ2-7; D is perhaps TRBD2 (5 bases). V was clipped by 4 bases and J by 3 bases, with 17 bases between them. Germline CDR1 SGHDT, CDR2 YYEEEE. The CDR3 extends over 15 amino acids. CDR3 sequence reads: CASSPGIEPSYEQYF. For the CDR3, the DNA is TGTGCCAGCAGCCCCGGGATAGAACCGAGCTACGAGCAGTACTTC.

This chain links TRBV5-4 with TRBJ2-6; D is ambiguous. Germline V lookup: CDR1 SGHNT, CDR2 YYREEE (reference sequence). V was cut by 7 bases and J by 2 bases, with 7 bases left in between. There are 13 residues in the CDR3. The CDR3 coding sequence is TGTGCCAGCTCACGGGCTGGGGCCAACGTCCTGACTTTC. It yields the protein CASSRAGANVLTF.